This record covers a single T cell receptor (beta chain). This sample was taken from a study of blood T cell repertoires in COVID-19. Looking at the study overall: Donors in the United States, Italy and Spain gave samples during acute or convalescent COVID-19.

The CDR3 extends over 12 amino acids. The germline V gene has CDR1 SGHTA and CDR2 FQGNSA. V was shortened by 5 bases and J by 0 bases, with 5 bases between the two germline ends. In the original analysis: From reference gene primer amplification, estimates of nucleated cell counts were derived. Assay used: immunoSEQ multiplex PCR; TCRdb lists only in-frame clones, some missing. V and J calls plus clone size are reproduced from that table; the DNA served to infer D and trimming. The table records 300,000 to 350,000 clones, roughly 84% of them present only once. Donors were grouped by their self-reported clinical history. Recovered Cohort 3 donors showed two negative PCRs, clearance, or symptom resolution.

V usage is TRBV7-2 and J usage is TRBJ2-7, with D unclear. The sequencing sample was made of PBMCs or T cells enriched from blood (not recorded which). The clonotype originates from a woman aged 25-40 years who had recovered from COVID-19. CDR3 DNA sequence: TGTGCCAGCAGCCCGAGCTCCTACGAGCAGTACTTC. Translated, it gives CASSPSSYEQYF. Full variable domain (rest looked up from reference TRBV7-2 and TRBJ2-7): GAGVSQSPSNKVTEKGKDVELRCDPISGHTALYWYRQSLGQGLEFLIYFQGNSAPDKSGLPSDRFSAERTGGSVSTLTIQRTQQEDSAVYLCASSPSSYEQYFGPGTRLTVT.